What follows is one TCR beta chain and its context. The sample belongs to a study of blood T cell dynamics during melanoma immunotherapy. Assay: immunoSEQ multiplex PCR; the TCRdb copy retains only in-frame clones and omits some. This sample has roughly 8,000 clones; 85% occur once, and the top ten carry about 5.2%. Regarding time point: week 3, after first cycle of checkpoint inhibitor. V shed 1 base and J shed 4 bases, with 10 bases lying between them. CDR1 is SGHDN, CDR2 FVKESK, per germline. CDR3 length equals 15 residues. The starting material was blood, obtained from a patient treated with checkpoint blockade. The clonotype comes from a human donor with melanoma. This chain links TRBV14 with TRBJ1-4, with D unclear. CDR3: CASSQGVGFNEKLFF. The CDR3 DNA follows: TGTGCCAGCAGCCAAGGCGTCGGCTTTAATGAAAAACTGTTTTTT. Full variable domain (missing parts from reference TRBV14 and TRBJ1-4): EAGVTQFPSHSVIEKGQTVTLRCDPISGHDNLYWYRRVMGKEIKFLLHFVKESKQDESGMPNNRFLAERTGGTYSTLKVQPAELEDSGVYFCASSQGVGFNEKLFFGSGTQLSVL.